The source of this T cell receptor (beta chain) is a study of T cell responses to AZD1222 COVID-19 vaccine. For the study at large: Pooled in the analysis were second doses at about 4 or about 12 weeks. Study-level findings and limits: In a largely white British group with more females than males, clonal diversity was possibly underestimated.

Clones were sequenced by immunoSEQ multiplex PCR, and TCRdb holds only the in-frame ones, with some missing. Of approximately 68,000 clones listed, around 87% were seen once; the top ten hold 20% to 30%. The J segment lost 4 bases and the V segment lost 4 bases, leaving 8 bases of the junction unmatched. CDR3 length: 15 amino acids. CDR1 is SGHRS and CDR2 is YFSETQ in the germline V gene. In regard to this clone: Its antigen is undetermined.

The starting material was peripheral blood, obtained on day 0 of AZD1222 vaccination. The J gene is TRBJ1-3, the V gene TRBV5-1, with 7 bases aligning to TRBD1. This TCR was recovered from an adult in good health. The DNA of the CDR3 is TGCGCCAGCAGCATCGGACAGGCACTAGGAAACACCATATATTTT. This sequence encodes CASSIGQALGNTIYF.